Below, one T cell receptor (beta chain) is given with its context. Antigen specificity is unknown. Following autologous stem cell transplantation, relapse occurred in every patient, and exposure to brentuximab vedotin varied. The sample comes from a study of PD-1 blockade in classical Hodgkin lymphoma. Study-level points and caveats: The study reported lower baseline TCR diversity in newly diagnosed patients than in healthy donors.

Assay used: immunoSEQ multiplex PCR; TCRdb lists only in-frame clones, some missing. The repertoire consists of some 96,000 clones, with 81% occurring once and the leading ten covering about 15%. The TCR was taken from a human donor with classical Hodgkin lymphoma. Sequenced material: peripheral blood mononuclear cells (PBMCs), taken before the second cycle of nivolumab.

CDR3 coding DNA: TGTGCCTGGAGTCCTTCACCGGGACTAGCGGGGCGCTACGAGCAGTACTTC. Translating gives CAWSPSPGLAGRYEQYF. The chain combines TRBV30 with TRBJ2-7; 13 bases match TRBD2. The CDR3 sequence is 17 residues long. CDR1 and CDR2 from the germline V gene are GTSNPN and SVGIG (reference sequence). V lost 2 bases and J lost 3; bases outside the gene matches: 10.